The rows below give T cell receptor beta chains drawn from one sample of a study of blood T cell repertoires in COVID-19. TCRdb's copy holds only in-frame clones and misses some; the assay was immunoSEQ multiplex PCR. The top ten hold around 10% of the sample, which has about 230,000 clones, 80% to 90% seen once. The sample comprised peripheral blood. The receptors come from a man aged 50-60 years with COVID-19, enrolled during active disease. Both conserved end residues are trimmed from each CDR3.

V,CDR3
TRBV29-1,SVYRRTDTQY
TRBV5-1,ASSLGTGFNYGYT
TRBV5-1,ASSLGPGQGATEAF
TRBV19,ASSPWGQGNTEAF
TRBV3-1/TRBV3-2,ASSQRLAGVNEQF
TRBV15,ATSRDGQGVLSGNTIY
TRBV6-1,ASSSGLAETQY
TRBV2,AMSYCEQF
TRBV7-9,ASSLAGQGAGGYT
TRBV11-2,ASSLWGGAPYNEQF
TRBV9,ASSGGPNNEQF
TRBV4-1,ASSQGTRGADTQY
TRBV5-1,ASSLVVAQGYEQY
TRBV9,ASSVRDISYEQY
TRBV5-8,ASSLFGSGENSPLH
TRBV19,ASSWQGQNNEQF
TRBV6-2/TRBV6-3,ASRPVAGGYEQY
TRBV9,ASSVGTSGETQY
TRBV6-4,ASSDSSGTSGKVAVNEQF
TRBV27,ASSLAGGHGEQY
TRBV12-3/TRBV12-4,ASSDQGEQY
TRBV6-2/TRBV6-3,ASSYKNAGAGSYNEQF
TRBV11-3,ASSLGSGVNTDTQY
TRBV15,ATSRDPETNEKLF
TRBV29-1,SVRGEDRGYGYT
TRBV27,ASSPATSGAQETQY
TRBV10-3,AIVRVCWGDYGYT
TRBV24-1,ATSGRGTEAF
TRBV6-6,ASSYSSGSGELF
TRBV7-3,ASSLRGDWTGELF